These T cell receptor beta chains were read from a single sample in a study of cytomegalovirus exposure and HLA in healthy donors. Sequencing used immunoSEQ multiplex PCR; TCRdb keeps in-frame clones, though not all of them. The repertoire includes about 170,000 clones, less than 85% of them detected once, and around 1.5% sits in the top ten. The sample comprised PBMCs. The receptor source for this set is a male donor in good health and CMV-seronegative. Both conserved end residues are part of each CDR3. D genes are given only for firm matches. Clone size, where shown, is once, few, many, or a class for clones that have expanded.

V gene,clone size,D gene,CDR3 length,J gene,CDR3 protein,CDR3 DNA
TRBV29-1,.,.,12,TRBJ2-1,CTVFGLSNEQFF,TGCACCGTTTTTGGTCTATCCAATGAGCAGTTCTTC
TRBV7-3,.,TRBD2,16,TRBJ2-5,CASSLGTSGNQETQYF,TGTGCCAGCAGCTTAGGGACTAGCGGGAACCAAGAGACCCAGTACTTC
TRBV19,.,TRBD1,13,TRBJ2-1,CASSWDRFNEQFF,TGTGCCAGTAGTTGGGACAGATTCAATGAGCAGTTCTTC
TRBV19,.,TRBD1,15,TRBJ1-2,CASSITTGQGYGYTF,TGTGCCAGTAGTATAACAACCGGACAGGGCTATGGCTACACCTTC
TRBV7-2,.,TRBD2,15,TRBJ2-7,CASSRSAGGPYEQYF,TGTGCCAGCAGCCGCTCAGCGGGAGGGCCCTACGAGCAGTACTTC
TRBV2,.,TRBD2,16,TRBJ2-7,CASNLGTSGGGYEQYF,TGTGCCAGCAACCTCGGGACTAGCGGGGGGGGCTACGAGCAGTACTTC
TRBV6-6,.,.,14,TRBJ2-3,CASSYSDFQDTQYF,TGTGCCAGCAGTTACTCAGACTTCCAGGATACGCAGTATTTT
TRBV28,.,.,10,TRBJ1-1,CASSFEGLHF,TGTGCCAGCAGTTTTGAAGGACTTCACTTT
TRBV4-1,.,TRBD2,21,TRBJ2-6,CASSRLGLLAGNGQGANVLTF,TGCGCCAGCAGCCGCTTAGGCCTACTAGCGGGGAACGGGCAGGGGGCCAACGTCCTGACTTTC
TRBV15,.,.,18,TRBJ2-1,CATSRDPVSGYIRNEQFF,TGTGCCACCAGCAGAGATCCGGTATCAGGGTATATCCGCAATGAGCAGTTCTTC
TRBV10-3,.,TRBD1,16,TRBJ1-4,CAISEPGQGAEEKLFF,TGTGCCATCAGTGAGCCGGGACAGGGGGCTGAGGAAAAACTGTTTTTT
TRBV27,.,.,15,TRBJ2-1,CASSLRAPRNNEQFF,TGTGCCAGCAGTTTAAGAGCACCCCGCAACAATGAGCAGTTCTTC
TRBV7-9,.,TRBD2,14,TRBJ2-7,CASSLSSGGHWVYF,TGTGCCAGCAGCTTATCTAGCGGGGGCCATTGGGTGTACTTC
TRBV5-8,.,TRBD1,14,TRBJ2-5,CASSPGTGEETQYF,TGTGCCAGCAGCCCGGGGACAGGGGAAGAGACCCAGTACTTC
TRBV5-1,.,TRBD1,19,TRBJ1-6,CASSLYGTGQGAGSSPLHF,TGCGCCAGCAGCTTGTATGGCACGGGACAGGGCGCAGGTAGTTCACCCCTCCACTTT
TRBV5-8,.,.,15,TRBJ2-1,CASSFQGISYNEQFF,TGTGCCAGCAGCTTTCAGGGGATATCCTACAATGAGCAGTTCTTC
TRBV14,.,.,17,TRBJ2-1,CASSQTRGFLLVDEQFF,TGTGCCAGCAGCCAAACAAGGGGCTTTTTACTTGTCGATGAGCAGTTCTTC
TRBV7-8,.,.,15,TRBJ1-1,CASSLRVGVEIEAFF,TGTGCCAGCAGCCTTCGGGTGGGAGTGGAAATTGAAGCTTTCTTT
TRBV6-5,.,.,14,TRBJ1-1,CASSPQGVFPEAFF,TGTGCCAGCAGCCCCCAGGGCGTGTTCCCTGAAGCTTTCTTT
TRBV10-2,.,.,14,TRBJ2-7,CASSDSPGRHEQYF,TGCGCCAGCAGTGACAGCCCAGGGAGGCACGAGCAGTACTTC
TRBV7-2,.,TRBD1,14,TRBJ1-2,CASSRDRVNYGYTF,TGTGCCAGCAGCCGGGACAGGGTTAACTATGGCTACACCTTC
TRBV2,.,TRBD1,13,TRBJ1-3,CASRTGPGNTIYF,TGTGCCAGCCGGACAGGGCCCGGAAACACCATATATTTT
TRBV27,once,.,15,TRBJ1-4,CASRLQAGMGEKLFF,TGTGCCAGCAGGTTGCAGGCAGGGATGGGTGAAAAACTGTTTTTT
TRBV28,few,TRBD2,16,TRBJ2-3,CASSLPGAGVSDTQYF,TGTGCCAGCAGTTTACCGGGAGCGGGAGTGTCCGATACGCAGTATTTT
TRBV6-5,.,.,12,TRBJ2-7,CASSSLRYEQYF,TGTGCCAGCAGTTCCCTCCGTTACGAGCAGTACTTC
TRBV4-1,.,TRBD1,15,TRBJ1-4,CASSQDRGLSEKLFF,TGCGCCAGCAGCCAAGATAGGGGGCTTTCTGAAAAACTGTTTTTT
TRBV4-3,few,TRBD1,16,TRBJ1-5,CASSQETGTGGQPQHF,TGCGCCAGCAGCCAAGAGACGGGGACAGGGGGGCAGCCCCAGCATTTT
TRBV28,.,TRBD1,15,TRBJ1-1,CASPAWDSSNTEAFF,TGTGCCAGCCCAGCCTGGGACAGCTCAAACACTGAAGCTTTCTTT
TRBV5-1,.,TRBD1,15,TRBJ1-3,CASSAWTGSGNTIYF,TGCGCCAGCAGCGCCTGGACAGGGTCTGGAAACACCATATATTTT
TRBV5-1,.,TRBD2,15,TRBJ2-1,CASSLLSSGSFMQFF,TGCGCCAGCAGCTTGTTGTCTAGCGGGTCCTTTATGCAGTTCTTC
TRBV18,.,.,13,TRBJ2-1,CASSPQGSGEQFF,TGTGCCAGCTCACCCCAGGGATCGGGTGAGCAGTTCTTC
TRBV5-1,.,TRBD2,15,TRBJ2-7,CASSDASGSVYEQYF,TGCGCCAGCAGCGACGCTAGCGGGAGTGTCTACGAGCAGTACTTC
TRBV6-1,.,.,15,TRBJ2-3,CASSGDHTYTDTQYF,TGTGCCAGCAGTGGTGATCACACGTACACAGATACGCAGTATTTT
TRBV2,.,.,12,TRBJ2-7,CASRQGRDKQYF,TGTGCCAGCAGACAAGGTCGGGATAAGCAGTACTTC
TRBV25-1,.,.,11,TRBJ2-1,CASSGGSEQFF,TGTGCCAGCAGCGGGGGTTCTGAGCAGTTCTTC
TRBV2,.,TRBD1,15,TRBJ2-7,CASSLGQGVSYEQYF,TGTGCCAGCAGTCTGGGACAGGGCGTCTCCTACGAGCAGTACTTC
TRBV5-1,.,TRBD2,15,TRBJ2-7,CASSLTSGGPYEQYF,TGCGCCAGCAGCTTAACTAGCGGAGGCCCCTACGAGCAGTACTTC
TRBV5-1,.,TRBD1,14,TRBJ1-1,CASSLGTGGTEAFF,TGCGCCAGCAGCTTAGGGACAGGGGGTACTGAAGCTTTCTTT
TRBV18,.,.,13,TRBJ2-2,CASSQQSTGELFF,TGTGCCAGCTCGCAACAAAGCACCGGGGAGCTGTTTTTT
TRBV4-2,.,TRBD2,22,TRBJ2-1,CASSQDFSSGSISLSSYNEQFF,TGTGCCAGCAGCCAAGATTTCTCTAGCGGGAGTATTTCGTTAAGCTCCTACAATGAGCAGTTCTTC
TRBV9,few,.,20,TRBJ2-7,CASSPSIRTGSSVGFHEQYF,TGTGCCAGCAGCCCCTCAATTAGGACGGGATCGTCGGTGGGATTCCACGAGCAGTACTTC
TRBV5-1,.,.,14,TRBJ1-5,CASSLEEGVSPQHF,TGCGCCAGCAGCTTGGAAGAGGGGGTCTCGCCCCAGCATTTT
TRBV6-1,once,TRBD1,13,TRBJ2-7,CASSHLQGNEQYF,TGTGCCAGCAGCCATTTACAGGGGAACGAGCAGTACTTC
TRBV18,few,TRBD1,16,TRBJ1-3,CASSPGQAFSGNTIYF,TGTGCCAGCTCACCGGGACAGGCGTTCTCTGGAAACACCATATATTTT
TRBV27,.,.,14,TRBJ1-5,CASRRVGRNQPQHF,TGTGCCAGCAGGAGGGTCGGTCGCAATCAGCCCCAGCATTTT
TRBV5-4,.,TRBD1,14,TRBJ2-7,CASSPDRGLYEQYF,TGTGCCAGCAGCCCGGACAGGGGGCTCTACGAGCAGTACTTC
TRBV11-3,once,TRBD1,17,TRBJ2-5,CASSSRHGTGTGETQYF,TGTGCCAGCAGCTCCCGCCATGGGACAGGGACGGGCGAGACCCAGTACTTC